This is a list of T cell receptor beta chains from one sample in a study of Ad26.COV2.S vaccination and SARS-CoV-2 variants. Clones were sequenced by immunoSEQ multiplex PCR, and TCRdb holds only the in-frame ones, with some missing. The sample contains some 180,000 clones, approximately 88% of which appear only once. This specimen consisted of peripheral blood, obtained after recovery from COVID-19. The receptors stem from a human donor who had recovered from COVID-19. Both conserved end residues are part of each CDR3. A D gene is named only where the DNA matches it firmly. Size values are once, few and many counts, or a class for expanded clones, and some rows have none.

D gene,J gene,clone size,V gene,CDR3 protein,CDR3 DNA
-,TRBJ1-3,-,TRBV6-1,CASSEAEGAGNTIYF,TGTGCCAGCAGTGAAGCGGAAGGGGCTGGAAACACCATATATTTT
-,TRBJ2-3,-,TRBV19,CASSATPTDTQYF,TGTGCCAGTAGTGCCACACCCACAGATACGCAGTATTTT
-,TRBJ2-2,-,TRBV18,CASSPETASWYSGELFF,TGTGCCAGCTCGCCAGAGACAGCCTCCTGGTACAGCGGGGAGCTGTTTTTT
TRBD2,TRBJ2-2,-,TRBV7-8,CASSLTTSGGTGELFF,TGTGCCAGCAGCTTAACGACTAGCGGGGGGACCGGGGAGCTGTTTTTT
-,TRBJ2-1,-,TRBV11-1,CASSLDSYHEQFF,TGTGCCAGCAGCTTAGACAGCTATCATGAGCAGTTCTTC
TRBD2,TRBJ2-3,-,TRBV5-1,CASSLANGGGTDTQYF,TGCGCCAGCAGCTTGGCCAATGGCGGGGGTACAGATACGCAGTATTTT
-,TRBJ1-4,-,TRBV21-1,CASSPRRGHDEKLFF,TGTGCCAGCAGCCCCCGCAGGGGGCACGATGAAAAACTGTTTTTT
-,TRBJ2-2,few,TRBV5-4,CASSPGLSNTGELFF,TGTGCCAGCAGCCCCGGCCTCAGTAACACCGGGGAGCTGTTTTTT
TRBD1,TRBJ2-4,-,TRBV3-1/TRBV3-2,CASSQLRQGSKNIQYF,TGTGCCAGCAGCCAACTAAGACAGGGATCCAAAAACATTCAGTACTTC
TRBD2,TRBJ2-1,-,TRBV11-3,CASSMSRTSGYYEQFF,TGTGCCAGCAGCATGAGCAGGACTAGCGGTTACTATGAGCAGTTCTTC